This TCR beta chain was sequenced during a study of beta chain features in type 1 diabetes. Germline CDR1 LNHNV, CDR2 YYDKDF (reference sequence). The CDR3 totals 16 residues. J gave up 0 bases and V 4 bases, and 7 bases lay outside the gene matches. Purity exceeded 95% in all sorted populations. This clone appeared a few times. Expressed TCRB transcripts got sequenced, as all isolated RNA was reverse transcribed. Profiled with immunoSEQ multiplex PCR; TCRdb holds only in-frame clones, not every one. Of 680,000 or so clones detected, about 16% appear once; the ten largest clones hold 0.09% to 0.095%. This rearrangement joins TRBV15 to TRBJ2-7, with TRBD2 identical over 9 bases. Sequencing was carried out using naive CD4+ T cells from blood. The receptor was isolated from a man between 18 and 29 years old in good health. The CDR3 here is CATSTPLAGYSYEQYF. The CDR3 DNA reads TGTGCCACCAGCACCCCCCTAGCGGGGTACTCCTACGAGCAGTACTTC.